The present T cell receptor beta chain was sequenced within a study of cytomegalovirus exposure and HLA in healthy donors. Study observations and caveats: The classifier, whose performance was assessed in both the original and validation cohorts, reportedly diagnosed cytomegalovirus status with high specificity and sensitivity. A few CMV-associated chains proved CMV antigen-specific in vitro.

Germline V CDR1 and CDR2: MNHEY, SVGAGI. CDR3 length: 13 residues. V dropped 8 bases and J dropped 2; count of bases not matched to a gene: 3. The PCR had 60 Vbeta and 13 Jbeta primers. Clones were read by immunoSEQ multiplex PCR, and TCRdb kept only the in-frame ones, dropping some. The table records roughly 70,000 clones, approximately 92% of them present only once. On this clone: Its specificity is unknown.

This cohort consisted of healthy bone marrow donors. This chain links TRBV6-5 with TRBJ1-2, with TRBD1 identical over 9 bases. The receptor was derived from a woman younger than 45 in good health and CMV-seropositive. The sequenced sample was PBMCs. This chain's CDR3 is CASGGQGNYGYTF. The CDR3, as DNA: TGTGCCAGCGGGGGACAGGGCAACTATGGCTACACCTTC.